This T cell receptor beta chain was profiled in a study of cytomegalovirus exposure and HLA in healthy donors. Whole-study findings and limits: As was reported, the classifier diagnosed cytomegalovirus status with high specificity and sensitivity. Common viral pathogens seemed to be connected with several of the most significant clusters, according to a later analysis. Segments of the TCR beta V type were, in most cases, productive about 87% or about 30% of the time in an earlier analysis. The CMV antigen specificity of three CMV-associated chains was confirmed through in vitro analysis.

The PCR contained 60 Vbeta and 13 Jbeta primers. Generated by immunoSEQ multiplex PCR, the TCRdb table keeps only in-frame clones and is missing some. The sample lists some 200,000 clones, 62% seen once, with over 2.5% in the top ten. About this clone itself: What it binds is not known.

The sequenced sample consisted of PBMCs. The receptor was derived from a man aged 40-49 years in good health and CMV-seronegative.

In DNA form, the CDR3 reads TGTGCCAGCAGTGTTTCAGGGCGCAATCAGCCCCAGCATTTT. Translation: CASSVSGRNQPQHF. This chain uses TRBV2 with TRBJ1-5; tentative D call: TRBD1 (5 bases). V was clipped by 4 bases and J by 2 bases, with 9 bases between them. Germline-derived CDR1 and CDR2 are SNHLY and FYNNEI. The length of the CDR3 is 14 residues.